These T cell receptor beta chains were read from a single sample in a study of blood T cells in healthy people across ages. MiXCR, run by TCRdb on the 5' RACE reads, gives a single entry per CDR3 protein. The data contain 1,500,000 or so distinct CDR3 sequences, 42% of them singletons. The specimen was blood. The receptors were sampled from a woman between 18 and 30 years old in good health. The CDR3 runs from the conserved cysteine through the conserved F or W. The order of the fields is D gene, V gene, J gene, clone size, CDR3 protein, CDR3 DNA. The D gene is left open where the match is weak. Clone size is shown for a subset of rows, as once, few, many or a class of expanded clone.

.	TRBV28	TRBJ1-5	.	CASSSPSFPQHF	TGTGCCAGCAGTTCCCCCTCCTTCCCCCAGCATTTT
.	TRBV13	TRBJ2-5	few	CASSSNGETQYF	TGTGCCAGCAGCTCGAATGGAGAGACCCAGTACTTC
.	TRBV2	TRBJ2-1	few	CASSPLKSSYNEQFF	TGTGCCAGCAGTCCCCTAAAAAGCTCCTACAATGAGCAGTTCTTC
TRBD1	TRBV29-1	TRBJ2-7	.	CSSRQGANEQYF	TGCAGCTCTAGACAGGGGGCGAACGAGCAGTACTTC
TRBD2	TRBV19	TRBJ2-7	once	CASSIDLAGEQYF	TGTGCCAGTAGTATAGATCTAGCGGGCGAGCAGTACTTC
TRBD1	TRBV29-1	TRBJ1-2	many	CSVGSTGNYGYTF	TGCAGCGTGGGGTCGACAGGGAACTATGGCTACACCTTC
TRBD1	TRBV29-1	TRBJ1-5	.	CSVGTGYSNQPQHF	TGCAGCGTCGGGACAGGTTATAGCAATCAGCCCCAGCATTTT
.	TRBV4-1	TRBJ1-2	.	CASSQEYVPGYTF	TGCGCCAGCAGCCAAGAGTACGTGCCTGGCTACACCTTC
TRBD2	TRBV11-2	TRBJ2-1	.	CASSDPTSGGIVYNEQFF	TGTGCCAGCAGCGACCCGACTAGCGGGGGGATTGTCTACAATGAGCAGTTCTTC
.	TRBV20-1	TRBJ2-5	.	CSASASTQETQYF	TGCAGTGCTAGTGCTAGCACTCAAGAGACCCAGTACTTC
.	TRBV5-1	TRBJ2-3	few	CASSNSGTSDTQYF	TGCGCCAGCAGCAACTCCGGGACTTCAGATACGCAGTATTTT
.	TRBV6-1	TRBJ1-2	.	CASSEVPANYGYTF	TGTGCCAGCAGTGAAGTCCCTGCTAACTATGGCTACACCTTC
.	TRBV5-1	TRBJ2-3	.	CASSFTGNSPADTQYF	TGCGCCAGCAGCTTCACTGGGAACTCACCCGCAGATACGCAGTATTTT
.	TRBV5-6	TRBJ2-5	.	CASSAIQETQYF	TGTGCCAGCAGCGCCATCCAAGAGACCCAGTACTTC
.	TRBV4-3	TRBJ2-1	few	CASSQELVYNEQFF	TGCGCCAGCAGCCAAGAACTGGTCTACAATGAGCAGTTCTTC
.	TRBV7-6	TRBJ2-5	.	CASSFGGAMEETQYF	TGTGCCAGCAGCTTCGGCGGGGCGATGGAAGAGACCCAGTACTTC
TRBD2	TRBV20-1	TRBJ2-7	few	CSARDPRAGAYEQYF	TGCAGTGCTAGAGATCCGAGAGCGGGGGCCTACGAGCAGTACTTC
.	TRBV12-3/TRBV12-4	TRBJ2-2	.	CASSFGRIYTNTGELFF	TGTGCCAGCAGTTTCGGACGGATCTATACGAACACCGGGGAGCTGTTTTTT
TRBD1	TRBV5-1	TRBJ1-6	.	CASSLGDRGGNSPLHF	TGCGCCAGCAGCTTGGGGGACAGGGGAGGTAATTCACCCCTCCACTTT
TRBD1	TRBV2	TRBJ1-4	.	CASKKGQGAEKLFF	TGTGCCAGCAAGAAGGGGCAGGGGGCTGAAAAACTGTTTTTT
TRBD2	TRBV9	TRBJ2-7	few	CASSVGLAHEQYF	TGTGCCAGCAGCGTAGGACTAGCACACGAGCAGTACTTC
.	TRBV10-3	TRBJ1-2	.	CAISESTAGGGYTF	TGTGCCATCAGTGAGTCGACTGCCGGCGGTGGCTACACCTTC
TRBD1	TRBV7-8	TRBJ2-7	.	CASNLGLLGQGYEQYF	TGTGCCAGCAACCTAGGGTTGTTGGGACAGGGATACGAGCAGTACTTC
TRBD2	TRBV11-2	TRBJ2-5	.	CASSPSGTPNRQETQYF	TGTGCCAGCAGCCCTAGCGGGACTCCGAATCGACAAGAGACCCAGTACTTC
TRBD2	TRBV6-5	TRBJ2-1	once	CASSYSWLAGGPAYNEQFF	TGTGCCAGCAGTTACTCGTGGCTAGCGGGGGGACCTGCCTACAATGAGCAGTTCTTC
.	TRBV6-2/TRBV6-3	TRBJ1-5	.	CASSYFGLGNQPQHF	TGTGCCAGCAGTTATTTTGGCCTCGGCAATCAGCCCCAGCATTTT
TRBD2	TRBV7-2	TRBJ2-3	.	CASRLGLAGARSTQYF	TGTGCCAGCAGGCTCGGACTAGCGGGAGCTCGCAGTACGCAGTATTTT
TRBD2	TRBV7-9	TRBJ2-3	.	CASSTTGTSGAGSTDTQYF	TGTGCCAGCAGCACAACCGGGACTAGCGGGGCCGGAAGCACAGATACGCAGTATTTT
TRBD2	TRBV5-1	TRBJ2-1	few	CASSKTSGGLNEQFF	TGCGCCAGCAGCAAGACTAGCGGGGGACTTAATGAGCAGTTCTTC
.	TRBV7-9	TRBJ1-1	few	CASSFGHPWGMNTEAFF	TGTGCCAGCAGCTTTGGACACCCTTGGGGTATGAACACTGAAGCTTTCTTT
TRBD1	TRBV20-1	TRBJ2-1	few	CSARDPDRGYNEQFF	TGCAGTGCTAGAGACCCGGACAGGGGGTACAATGAGCAGTTCTTC
.	TRBV4-1	TRBJ1-3	.	CASSQRWSSGNTIYF	TGCGCCAGCAGCCAAAGATGGAGCTCTGGAAACACCATATATTTT
.	TRBV20-1	TRBJ1-2	many	CSATDSFNYGYTF	TGCAGTGCTACGGACAGCTTTAACTATGGCTACACCTTC
TRBD1	TRBV2	TRBJ2-5	.	CASKPGQTYNEQYF	TGTGCCAGCAAACCGGGACAGACATACAATGAGCAGTACTTC
TRBD1	TRBV2	TRBJ1-2	.	CASSRQGAGLVIGYTF	TGTGCCAGCAGTAGACAGGGCGCGGGATTAGTAATTGGCTACACCTTC
.	TRBV3-1	TRBJ2-7	.	CASSQIVHSSYNEQYF	TGTGCCAGCAGCCAAATCGTCCATAGCTCCTACAATGAGCAGTACTTC
.	TRBV20-1	TRBJ2-7	.	CSAAPGSTYERYF	TGCAGTGCTGCTCCGGGTTCCACCTACGAGCGGTACTTC
.	TRBV6-6	TRBJ1-1	.	CASSWGYSMNTEAFF	TGTGCCAGCAGTTGGGGTTATTCCATGAACACTGAAGCTTTCTTT
.	TRBV3-1	TRBJ2-3	.	CASSLRTTSLGDTQYF	TGTGCCAGCAGCCTTCGGACTACGAGCCTCGGTGATACGCAGTATTTT
.	TRBV12-3/TRBV12-4	TRBJ2-7	.	CASSQIPGQRDEQYF	TGTGCCAGCAGTCAAATACCGGGACAAAGGGACGAGCAGTACTTC
TRBD1	TRBV20-1	TRBJ1-4	.	CSARPGGTNEKLFF	TGCAGTGCTAGACCAGGGGGTACTAATGAAAAACTGTTTTTT